This T cell receptor beta chain was sequenced for a study of blood T cells in healthy people across ages. The study, taken as a whole, reports: No one knew whether donors had CMV, which possibly confounded expanded clonotype changes.

Regarding this clonotype: Antigen: not known.

PCR was performed a second time for roughly 7 to 12 cycles using a sample-barcoded 5' primer and a J-beta primer mix. Each CDR3 protein gets one entry after TCRdb re-called the 5' RACE reads with MiXCR. Of about 1.4 million distinct CDR3 sequences detected, roughly 64% appear once; the ten largest clones hold about 6.3%. Germline loops: CDR1 MNHEY, CDR2 SVGEGT. The CDR3 has 11 residues. Trimming cost V 4 bases and J 11 bases, with 11 bases left between them. The chain carries TRBV6-2 or TRBV6-3 and TRBJ2-5; D call uncertain. The material sequenced was blood. The TCR comes from a man aged 18 to 29 in good health. CDR3 in DNA: TGTGCCAGCAGTTCTTCTATAGAGCAGTACTTC. Amino acid sequence: CASSSSIEQYF.